Shown below are 24 T cell receptor beta chains from a single sample sequenced in a study of T cell repertoires in cytomegalovirus infection. One entry per CDR3 protein results from TCRdb running MiXCR on the reads. The data contain 90,000 to 120,000 distinct CDR3 sequences, 20% to 30% of them singletons. The sequenced sample was CD8+ T cells from PBMCs. The source of these receptors is a human donor in good health (CMV status not recorded). Some clones in this sample may be carry-over from other donors' samples.

This clonotype was counted only a few times. V is TRBV6-2 or TRBV6-3 and J is TRBJ2-7, with D unclear. Between the trimmed V and J ends, which lost 2 bases and 1 base, there was a span of 15 bases. This CDR3 spans 16 amino acids. CDR1 and CDR2 from the germline V gene are MNHEY and SVGEGT. CDR3 DNA sequence: TGTGCCAGCAGTTACCGGGCCTTGGGGTTGTCCTACGAGCAGTACTTC. Protein sequence: CASSYRALGLSYEQYF.

This clonotype was observed a few times. The chain joins TRBV4-1 to TRBJ2-1; D might be TRBD1 (6 bases). Trimming stripped 0 bases from V and 8 bases from J, with 26 bases between. There are 19 residues in the CDR3. Germline CDR1 and CDR2: MGHRA and YSYEKL. CDR3: CASSQDPPQGTLGSDEQFF. The CDR3 nucleotides are TGCGCCAGCAGCCAAGATCCCCCTCAGGGGACCCTCGGAAGCGATGAGCAGTTCTTC.

This clonotype was recorded many times. The chain recombines TRBV7-8 with TRBJ1-2, with D possibly matching TRBD1 (6 bases). Germline V gene sequence: CDR1 SGHVS, CDR2 FQNEAQ. CDR3 length: 14 residues. With 2 bases removed from V and 6 bases from J, the gap between germline ends came to 13 bases. CDR3 in DNA: TGTGCCAGCAGCTTATATGACAGGTCAGATGGCTACACCTTC. Amino acid sequence: CASSLYDRSDGYTF.

This clonotype was counted ten times or more. The CDR3 DNA sequence: TGTGCCAGCAGTCCCCTAAGCTCCTACAATGAGCAGTTCTTC. This encodes CASSPLSSYNEQFF. This chain connects TRBV27 to TRBJ2-1; D is ambiguous. Germline-derived CDR1 and CDR2 are MNHEY and SMNVEV (reference sequence). The V end was cut by 5 bases, the J end by 0 bases, with 8 bases between. The CDR3 loop spans 14 amino acids.

The table lists this clonotype with many counts. The chain carries TRBV7-8 and TRBJ2-1, with 9 positions matching TRBD2. CDR1 and CDR2 (germline): SGHVS, FQNEAQ. The CDR3 extends over 15 amino acids. With V trimmed by 3 bases and J by 7 bases, 7 bases remained unmatched. CDR3: CASSFLAGRRNEQFF. The CDR3 DNA sequence: TGTGCCAGCAGCTTCCTAGCGGGACGTAGGAATGAGCAGTTCTTC.

This rearrangement joins TRBV12-3 or TRBV12-4 to TRBJ1-2; D is uncertain. Between the trimmed V and J ends, which lost 3 bases and 4 bases, there was a span of 9 bases. The CDR3 extends over 13 amino acids. CDR3 sequence reads: CASSFRAGYGYTF. CDR3 in DNA: TGTGCCAGCAGTTTCCGGGCCGGCTATGGCTACACCTTC.

V and J are TRBV15 and TRBJ2-3; D call uncertain. Looked up from germline, CDR1 is LNHNV and CDR2 is YYDKDF (reference sequence). Trimming pared 7 bases from V and 1 base from J, leaving 9 bases between. CDR3 length: 13 residues. CDR3: CATTSTGTDTQYF. The CDR3 DNA is TGTGCCACCACCTCGACGGGCACAGATACGCAGTATTTT.

This clonotype appeared many times. The CDR3 protein is CSITRGGPYNEQFF. The CDR3 DNA follows: TGCAGCATAACCCGCGGGGGACCCTACAATGAGCAGTTCTTC. This chain joins TRBV29-1 and TRBJ2-1, with 7 bases identical to TRBD2. Germline lookup yields CDR1 SQVTM and CDR2 ANQGSEA. CDR3 length equals 14 residues. V lost 8 bases, J lost 2 bases, and 9 bases stayed unmatched.

This clonotype has more than one count but fewer than ten. This rearrangement joins TRBV6-1 to TRBJ2-7; a possible D gene is TRBD1 (6 bases). Germline loops: CDR1 MNHNS, CDR2 SASEGT. This CDR3 has 14 residues. Trimming took 6 bases from V and 2 from J, leaving 14 bases between them. CDR3 nucleotides: TGTGCCAGCAGGGGGGACATAGCTCCCTACGAGCAGTACTTC. It encodes CASRGDIAPYEQYF.

This clonotype was counted a few times. This chain connects TRBV28 to TRBJ1-5; D unclear. V gave up 3 bases and J gave up 5 bases, with 8 bases separating them. Germline-derived CDR1 and CDR2 are MDHEN and SYDVKM. The CDR3 spans 13 residues. For the CDR3, the DNA is TGTGCCAGCAGTTTTTACTGGGATCAGCCCCAGCATTTT. Translated, it gives CASSFYWDQPQHF.

As concerns this clonotype: A read error may be the cause here, since a much bigger clone is one base away. The rearrangement links TRBV28 to TRBJ2-3; no clear D gene. Germline CDR1 reads MDHEN; CDR2 reads SYDVKM. Trimming took 10 bases from V and 5 from J, leaving 16 bases between them. CDR3 size: 13 residues. The chain's CDR3 is CAIIGGQEDTQYF. As DNA, the CDR3 is TGTGCCATCATTGGTGGGCAGGAAGATACGCAGTATTTT.

This clonotype appeared many times. This chain joins TRBV10-3 and TRBJ2-5; possibly TRBD1 or TRBD2 for D (6 bases each). CDR3 length equals 12 residues. Germline CDR1 is ENHRY and CDR2 is SYGVKD. Trimming shortened V by 10 bases and J by 4 bases, and 13 bases separated the two germline ends. CDR3 DNA sequence: TGTGCCACCAACGGGGGCCGAGAGACCCAGTACTTC. Translated, it gives CATNGGRETQYF.

This clonotype came up many times. V gene TRBV6-4 combines with J gene TRBJ2-1; TRBD2 aligns across 10 bases. V was pared by 0 bases and J by 8 bases, with 4 bases of the junction left unmatched. Germline V lookup: CDR1 MRHNA, CDR2 SNTAGT. This CDR3 has 15 residues. CDR3 DNA: TGTGCCAGCAGTGACTCAAGCGGGGGGGCCTATGAGCAGTTCTTC. As protein: CASSDSSGGAYEQFF.

This clonotype was seen only a few times. The genes are TRBV4-3 and TRBJ2-7, with D possibly matching TRBD1 (5 bases). The CDR3 contains 15 residues. The V gene lost 3 bases and the J gene lost 4 bases, with 16 bases spanning the gap. The germline V gene encodes CDR1 LGHNA and CDR2 YSLEER. CDR3 DNA sequence: TGCGCCAGCAGCCAGGGAACAGGATCAGAGTACGAGCAGTACTTC. It yields the protein CASSQGTGSEYEQYF.

This clonotype was picked up one time. The chain recombines TRBV12-5 with TRBJ2-3, with a possible D match to TRBD2 (6 bases). Germline lookup yields CDR1 LGHNT and CDR2 FRNRAP. The CDR3 consists of 14 residues. V lost 7 bases and J 1 base, leaving 12 bases between the germline ends. The CDR3 coding sequence is TGTGCTAGTGCCTTGGGGACTGGCACAGATACGCAGTATTTT. This sequence encodes CASALGTGTDTQYF.

The genes are TRBV7-2 and TRBJ1-3; maybe TRBD1 (6 bases). The CDR3 sequence is 17 residues long. The germline gives CDR1 SGHTA, CDR2 FQGNSA. V lost 1 base to trimming and J lost 0 bases, with 13 bases between them. The CDR3 is CASSLGGGPSSGNTIYF. Here the CDR3 DNA reads TGTGCCAGCAGCTTAGGGGGGGGCCCTAGCTCTGGAAACACCATATATTTT.

The chain recombines TRBV29-1 with TRBJ2-5; D is perhaps TRBD1 (5 bases). Germline lookup yields CDR1 SQVTM and CDR2 ANQGSEA. V gave up 0 bases and J gave up 2 bases, with 10 bases separating them. This CDR3 comprises 14 residues. The CDR3 loop is CSVEDTAGQETQYF. DNA for the CDR3: TGCAGCGTTGAAGATACGGCAGGGCAAGAGACCCAGTACTTC.

The chain employs TRBV29-1 and TRBJ1-4; no clear D gene. From germline, CDR1 is SQVTM and CDR2 ANQGSEA. The CDR3 spans 11 residues. V was clipped by 5 bases and J by 7 bases, with 8 bases between them. This chain's CDR3 is CSVPRSEKLFF. CDR3 coding DNA: TGCAGCGTTCCCCGAAGTGAAAAACTGTTTTTT.

This clonotype has a count of ten or more. The J gene is TRBJ2-2, the V gene TRBV7-9, with no clear D. The CDR3 extends over 12 amino acids. Trimming left V 3 bases short and J 7 bases short, with 6 bases between. CDR1 is SEHNR, CDR2 FQNEAQ, per germline (reference sequence). The CDR3 DNA sequence: TGTGCCAGCAGCTTCTCTGACGGGGAGCTGTTTTTT. It specifies CASSFSDGELFF.

This clonotype was counted a few times. The chain employs TRBV7-9 and TRBJ2-1; D possibly corresponds to TRBD1 (6 bases). Germline V lookup: CDR1 SEHNR, CDR2 FQNEAQ (reference sequence). Trimming took off 7 bases at V and 9 bases at J, with 22 bases between the two ends. The CDR3 length is 15 residues. This chain's CDR3 is CASILTTGFNGEQFF. CDR3 sequence (DNA): TGTGCCAGCATCCTTACAACAGGGTTCAATGGTGAGCAGTTCTTC.

The gene calls are TRBV7-3 and TRBJ2-2; the match to TRBD1 covers 7 bases. The CDR3 loop spans 15 amino acids. V lost 2 bases and J lost 6; bases outside the gene matches: 6. Germline-derived CDR1 and CDR2 are SGHTA and FQGTGA. The CDR3 DNA follows: TGTGCCAGCAGCTTAGGGACAGCTTATCCCGGGGAGCTGTTTTTT. Amino acids: CASSLGTAYPGELFF.

The J gene is TRBJ2-7, the V gene TRBV20-1, with 7 positions matching TRBD1. Trimming at V came to 6 bases and at J to 6 bases, leaving 5 bases not matched to a gene. The CDR3 consists of 11 residues. Germline CDR1 and CDR2: DFQATT and SNEGSKA (reference sequence). CDR3 residues: CSAIGQAEQYF. The CDR3 coding sequence is TGCAGTGCCATAGGACAGGCCGAGCAGTACTTC.

This clonotype was observed many times. This rearrangement joins TRBV9 to TRBJ2-2, with D perhaps TRBD2 (5 bases). Deletions cut 4 bases from V and 0 bases from J, with 22 bases between. Germline V gives CDR1 SGDLS, CDR2 YYNGEE. This CDR3 has 19 residues. The chain's CDR3 is CASSSSGGNRPTNTGELFF. CDR3 nucleotide sequence: TGTGCCAGCAGCTCAAGTGGAGGTAACAGACCTACGAACACCGGGGAGCTGTTTTTT.

The chain employs TRBV20-1 and TRBJ1-4; 10 bases are shared with TRBD1. Germline V gene sequence: CDR1 DFQATT, CDR2 SNEGSKA (reference sequence). This CDR3 spans 14 amino acids. Trimming at V came to 1 base and at J to 7 bases, leaving 3 bases not matched to a gene. The CDR3 DNA reads as TGCAGTGCTAGAGGGGACAGGGGCGGTGAAAAACTGTTTTTT. Residues: CSARGDRGGEKLFF.